This TCR beta chain was observed in a study of tumor-infiltrating lymphocytes in primary liver carcinoma. Background on the study: Staging placed the tumors at T1-T3 N0M0, and they measured about 4.2 to 10 cm across.

Study-wide points: Tumor-adjacent and tumor-blood pairs overlapped less than tumor region pairs did. The study found a significantly higher top-250-clone fraction in tumors than in blood (p = 0.039).

Bulk tissue was left unsorted, and RNA and DNA were co-extracted from 20-30 mg of it. Each individual tumor supplied samples from five separate regions. Priming with a constant-region primer yielded TCR beta cDNA from about 450 ng total RNA. Three-round nested multiplex PCR performed with slightly modified ARM-PCR produced the TCR beta libraries. From the multiplex PCR reads, TCRdb called clonotypes with MiXCR, one entry per CDR3 protein. The sample lists some 190,000 distinct CDR3 sequences, 70% to 90% occurring once. Notes on this clonotype: The antigen is undetermined. One junction end disagrees with the germline gene, perhaps due to a read error.

The sequenced sample was tumor tissue from primary liver carcinoma. This sequence was found in a middle-aged man with primary liver carcinoma and hepatitis B virus infection.

CDR3 sequence (DNA): TGTGCCAGCACCGTGGGAGAGTCCTACGTGCAGTACTTC. It encodes CASTVGESYVQYF. V gene TRBV11-3 combines with J gene TRBJ2-7; a possible D gene is TRBD2 (5 bases). Germline V gives CDR1 SGHNT, CDR2 YENEEA. CDR3 size: 13 residues.